This T cell receptor (beta chain) was observed in a study of T cell changes during pregnancy in multiple sclerosis. From germline, CDR1 is LGHNA and CDR2 YSLEER. This CDR3 is 20 amino acids long. V lost 0 bases, J lost 2 bases, and 14 bases stayed unmatched. Clones were read by immunoSEQ multiplex PCR, and TCRdb kept only the in-frame ones, dropping some. The table includes around 40,000 clones, about 91% detected once. Material: CD4+ T cells from peripheral blood mononuclear cells, obtained in the third trimester of pregnancy. The TCR was taken from a female donor with multiple sclerosis, enrolled in a pregnancy study. The V call is TRBV4-3, the J call TRBJ2-1, with 9 bases that match TRBD2. CDR3 DNA sequence: TGCGCCAGCAGCCAAGATACCCCGCGGGAGGGCCCCTCCCCCTACAATGAGCAGTTCTTC. Translation: CASSQDTPREGPSPYNEQFF.